The entry that follows covers one T cell receptor (beta chain) sequence. This entry is derived from a study of shared clonotypes between healthy human individuals. Only Caucasian adults living in Nashville, Tennessee made up the donor group. Repertoires were generated with immunoSEQ multiplex PCR, while TCRdb's copy carries only in-frame clones and drops some. This table has under 85,000 clones, about 61% appearing once. Sequenced material: memory CD8+ T cells sorted from blood. Regarding subset: CD45RO+ cells pooled with CCR7-negative TemRA cells. The TCR sequence derives from a man aged 25-45 years in good health.

DNA for the CDR3: TGTGCCAGCAGTTTATACCCGACAGGGAATCAGCCCCAGCATTTT. Translating gives CASSLYPTGNQPQHF. The chain links TRBV27 to TRBJ1-5; 7 nucleotides agree with TRBD1. V lost 1 base, J lost 4 bases, and 4 bases stayed unmatched. This CDR3 region has 15 residues. In germline, CDR1 is MNHEY, CDR2 SMNVEV (reference sequence).